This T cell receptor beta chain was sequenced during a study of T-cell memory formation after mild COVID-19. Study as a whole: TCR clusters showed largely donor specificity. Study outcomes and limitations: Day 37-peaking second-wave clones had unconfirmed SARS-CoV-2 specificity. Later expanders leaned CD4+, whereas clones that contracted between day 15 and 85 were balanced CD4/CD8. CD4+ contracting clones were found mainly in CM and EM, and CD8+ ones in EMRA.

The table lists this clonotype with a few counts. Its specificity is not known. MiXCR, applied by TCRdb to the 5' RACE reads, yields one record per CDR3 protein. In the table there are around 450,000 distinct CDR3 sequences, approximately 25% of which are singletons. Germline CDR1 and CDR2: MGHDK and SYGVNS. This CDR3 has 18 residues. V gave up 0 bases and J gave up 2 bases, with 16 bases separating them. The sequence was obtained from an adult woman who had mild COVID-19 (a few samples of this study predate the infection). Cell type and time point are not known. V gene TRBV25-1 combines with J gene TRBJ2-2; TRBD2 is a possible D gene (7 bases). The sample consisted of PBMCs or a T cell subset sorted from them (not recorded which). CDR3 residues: CASSEYPRGGRNTGELFF. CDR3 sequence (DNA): TGTGCCAGCAGTGAATACCCAAGGGGGGGGCGAAACACCGGGGAGCTGTTTTTT.